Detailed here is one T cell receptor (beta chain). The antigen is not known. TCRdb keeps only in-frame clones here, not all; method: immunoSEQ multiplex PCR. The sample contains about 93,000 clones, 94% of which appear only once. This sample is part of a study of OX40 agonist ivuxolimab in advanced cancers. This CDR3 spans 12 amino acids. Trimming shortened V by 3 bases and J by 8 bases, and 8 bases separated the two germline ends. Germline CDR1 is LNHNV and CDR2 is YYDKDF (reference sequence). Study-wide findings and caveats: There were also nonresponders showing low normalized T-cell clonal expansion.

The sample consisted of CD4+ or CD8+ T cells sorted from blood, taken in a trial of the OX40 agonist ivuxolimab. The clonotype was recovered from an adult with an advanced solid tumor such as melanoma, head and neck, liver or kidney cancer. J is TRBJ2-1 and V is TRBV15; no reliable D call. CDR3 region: CATSSMGYEQFF. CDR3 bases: TGTGCCACCAGCAGCATGGGCTATGAGCAGTTCTTC.